This T cell receptor beta chain derives from a study of shared clonotypes between healthy human individuals. Splitting of CD4+ cells produced CD45RA+ naive and CD45RA-negative memory subsets. In regard to this clone: Its antigen is not identified.

An approximately 180 ng quantity of DNA, 25,000 to 30,000 T cell genomes, went into the sorted-subset replicate PCRs. The protocol was immunoSEQ multiplex PCR, while the TCRdb copy is restricted to in-frame clones and leaves out a portion. The sample contains under 750,000 clones, around 77% of which appear only once. Study-wide findings and caveats: A small donor pool kept down the genetic and exposure-history diversity that was represented.

The source of this sequence is a woman in her twenties or thirties in good health. The sequencing input was memory CD4+ T cells sorted from blood. Subset: CD45RA-negative fraction.

The CDR3, as DNA: TGTGCCAGCAGCCGGGACAATGGGATTGCAACTAATGAAAAACTGTTTTTT. It is translated as CASSRDNGIATNEKLFF. This sequence joins TRBV5-4 and TRBJ1-4, with a possible D match to TRBD1 (6 bases). The CDR3 sequence is 17 residues long. V was pared by 4 bases and J by 0 bases, with 16 bases between. Germline CDR1 and CDR2: SGHNT and YYREEE (reference sequence). The whole variable domain, filled in from reference TRBV5-4 and TRBJ1-4, reads ETGVTQSPTHLIKTRGQQVTLRCSSQSGHNTVSWYQQALGQGPQFIFQYYREEENGRGNFPPRFSGLQFPNYSSELNVNALELDDSALYLCASSRDNGIATNEKLFFGSGTQLSVL.